This T cell receptor beta chain was identified in a study of T cell responses to AZD1222 COVID-19 vaccine. Germline V gene lookup returns CDR1 ENHRY and CDR2 SYGVKD. This CDR3 spans 17 amino acids. Deletions cut 4 bases from V and 0 bases from J, with 17 bases between. Clones were sequenced by immunoSEQ multiplex PCR, and TCRdb holds only the in-frame ones, with some missing. Of roughly 150,000 clones listed, under 95% are singletons. This receptor was obtained from an adult in good health. This specimen was peripheral blood, taken on day 0 of AZD1222 vaccination. The chain joins TRBV10-3 to TRBJ2-3; D is uncertain. The CDR3 loop is CAISGDSASSSTDTQYF. As DNA, the CDR3 is TGTGCCATCAGTGGAGATTCAGCGTCATCTAGCACAGATACGCAGTATTTT.